This is a list of T cell receptor beta chains from one sample in a study of control samples from healthy donors and cancer patients. Sequencing was performed with immunoSEQ multiplex PCR; in TCRdb, only in-frame clones are kept and a portion is missing. The data hold some 130,000 clones, with 80% to 95% observed a single time. The source material was blood. The receptors here all came from a woman in her 50s in good health. Both conserved end residues are part of each CDR3. Each record gives: CDR3 protein, CDR3 DNA, J gene, D gene, clone size, V gene. The D gene is left open where the match is weak. Clone size is given for some rows only: seen once, a few or many times, or a class if the clone is expanded.

CDR3 protein: CASSCARLADYEQYF; CDR3 DNA: TGTGCCAGCAGCTGCGCGAGACTAGCGGACTACGAGCAGTACTTC; J gene: TRBJ2-7; D gene: TRBD2; clone size: .; V gene: TRBV5-8
CDR3 protein: CASSLGGAGANVLTF; CDR3 DNA: TGCGCCAGCAGCTTGGGAGGGGCTGGGGCCAACGTCCTGACTTTC; J gene: TRBJ2-6; D gene: .; clone size: .; V gene: TRBV5-1
CDR3 protein: CASRSRDTLVEQYF; CDR3 DNA: TGTGCCAGCAGGTCCCGGGACACCCTAGTCGAGCAGTACTTC; J gene: TRBJ2-7; D gene: .; clone size: .; V gene: TRBV6-5
CDR3 protein: CATTFGGVTVNTEAFF; CDR3 DNA: TGTGCCACCACCTTTGGGGGGGTTACGGTGAACACTGAAGCTTTCTTT; J gene: TRBJ1-1; D gene: .; clone size: .; V gene: TRBV10-3
CDR3 protein: CASSYDSNQPQHF; CDR3 DNA: TGTGCCAGCAGTTATGATAGCAATCAGCCCCAGCATTTT; J gene: TRBJ1-5; D gene: .; clone size: .; V gene: TRBV6-5
CDR3 protein: CASSTGTGSYEQYF; CDR3 DNA: TGTGCCAGCTCCACCGGGACAGGGTCCTACGAGCAGTACTTC; J gene: TRBJ2-7; D gene: TRBD1; clone size: .; V gene: TRBV27
CDR3 protein: CAWSKGGPNTEAFF; CDR3 DNA: TGTGCCTGGAGTAAAGGGGGACCGAACACTGAAGCTTTCTTT; J gene: TRBJ1-1; D gene: .; clone size: .; V gene: TRBV30
CDR3 protein: CATRNDRDTAYNEQFF; CDR3 DNA: TGTGCCACAAGGAATGACAGGGATACGGCCTACAATGAGCAGTTCTTC; J gene: TRBJ2-1; D gene: TRBD1; clone size: once; V gene: TRBV19
CDR3 protein: CASSQGTARGNTIYF; CDR3 DNA: TGTGCCAGCTCTCAGGGGACAGCTCGGGGAAACACCATATATTTT; J gene: TRBJ1-3; D gene: TRBD1; clone size: .; V gene: TRBV18
CDR3 protein: CAWSVRGYEQYF; CDR3 DNA: TGTGCCTGGAGTGTACGGGGCTACGAGCAGTACTTC; J gene: TRBJ2-7; D gene: .; clone size: .; V gene: TRBV30
CDR3 protein: CASRRGLILQETQYF; CDR3 DNA: TGTGCCAGTAGGAGGGGCTTGATCCTACAAGAGACCCAGTACTTC; J gene: TRBJ2-5; D gene: .; clone size: .; V gene: TRBV19
CDR3 protein: CASRIVGNSPLHF; CDR3 DNA: TGTGCCAGCAGAATTGTCGGTAATTCACCCCTCCACTTT; J gene: TRBJ1-6; D gene: .; clone size: .; V gene: TRBV2
CDR3 protein: CAWSATGYTF; CDR3 DNA: TGTGCCTGGAGTGCAACCGGCTACACCTTC; J gene: TRBJ1-2; D gene: .; clone size: .; V gene: TRBV30
CDR3 protein: CASSTPRGYSNQPQHF; CDR3 DNA: TGTGCCAGCAGTACGCCCAGAGGTTATAGCAATCAGCCCCAGCATTTT; J gene: TRBJ1-5; D gene: .; clone size: .; V gene: TRBV28
CDR3 protein: CAWSPGADTQYF; CDR3 DNA: TGTGCCTGGAGCCCAGGAGCAGATACGCAGTATTTT; J gene: TRBJ2-3; D gene: .; clone size: .; V gene: TRBV30
CDR3 protein: CASSDMARTEAFF; CDR3 DNA: TGTGCCAGCAGTGATATGGCCCGCACTGAAGCTTTCTTT; J gene: TRBJ1-1; D gene: .; clone size: .; V gene: TRBV6-1
CDR3 protein: CASSLLAGGPQNEQFF; CDR3 DNA: TGTGCCAGCAGTCTACTAGCGGGGGGGCCTCAAAATGAGCAGTTCTTC; J gene: TRBJ2-1; D gene: TRBD2; clone size: .; V gene: TRBV27
CDR3 protein: CASSTPQGRVVNQPQHF; CDR3 DNA: TGTGCCAGTAGTACCCCACAGGGGAGAGTGGTCAATCAGCCCCAGCATTTT; J gene: TRBJ1-5; D gene: TRBD1; clone size: .; V gene: TRBV19
CDR3 protein: CASSPQMNTEAFF; CDR3 DNA: TGTGCCAGCAGCCCCCAGATGAACACTGAAGCTTTCTTT; J gene: TRBJ1-1; D gene: .; clone size: .; V gene: TRBV5-6
CDR3 protein: CASSQRRAIGSYNEQFF; CDR3 DNA: TGTGCCAGCAGCCAGCGCCGGGCAATCGGTTCCTACAATGAGCAGTTCTTC; J gene: TRBJ2-1; D gene: .; clone size: .; V gene: TRBV3-1/TRBV3-2
CDR3 protein: CASSLVNGYNEQFF; CDR3 DNA: TGTGCCAGCAGCTTAGTCAACGGCTACAATGAGCAGTTCTTC; J gene: TRBJ2-1; D gene: .; clone size: .; V gene: TRBV7-6
CDR3 protein: CASSPQGQGIMDEQFF; CDR3 DNA: TGTGCCAGCTCACCGCAGGGACAGGGGATAATGGATGAGCAGTTCTTC; J gene: TRBJ2-1; D gene: TRBD1; clone size: .; V gene: TRBV18
CDR3 protein: CASSAGARTASQPQHF; CDR3 DNA: TGTGCCAGCAGTGCCGGGGCCCGAACTGCGAGTCAGCCCCAGCATTTT; J gene: TRBJ1-5; D gene: .; clone size: .; V gene: TRBV5-8
CDR3 protein: CASTGTSGADTQYF; CDR3 DNA: TGTGCCAGCACCGGGACTAGCGGTGCAGATACGCAGTATTTT; J gene: TRBJ2-3; D gene: TRBD2; clone size: .; V gene: TRBV6-5
CDR3 protein: CASRNEKLFF; CDR3 DNA: TGTGCCAGTAGGAATGAAAAACTGTTTTTT; J gene: TRBJ1-4; D gene: .; clone size: .; V gene: TRBV19
CDR3 protein: CAWQGAAHRGAVF; CDR3 DNA: TGTGCCTGGCAGGGGGCTGCACACCGGGGAGCTGTTTTT; J gene: TRBJ2-2; D gene: TRBD1; clone size: .; V gene: TRBV30
CDR3 protein: CASSPGQGNSGANVLTF; CDR3 DNA: TGTGCCAGCAGCCCGGGACAGGGTAATTCTGGGGCCAACGTCCTGACTTTC; J gene: TRBJ2-6; D gene: TRBD1; clone size: .; V gene: TRBV4-2
CDR3 protein: CASSPRGRGDTEAFF; CDR3 DNA: TGCGCCAGCAGCCCCAGGGGGCGCGGGGACACTGAAGCTTTCTTT; J gene: TRBJ1-1; D gene: TRBD1; clone size: .; V gene: TRBV5-1
CDR3 protein: CASSLAGQARETQYF; CDR3 DNA: TGTGCCAGCAGCTTAGCGGGACAGGCCCGGGAGACCCAGTACTTC; J gene: TRBJ2-5; D gene: TRBD1; clone size: .; V gene: TRBV7-9
CDR3 protein: CASSFSTGGTYEQYF; CDR3 DNA: TGCGCCAGCAGCTTTTCGACAGGGGGCACTTACGAGCAGTACTTC; J gene: TRBJ2-7; D gene: TRBD1; clone size: .; V gene: TRBV5-1
CDR3 protein: CASSLRTSGTDEQFF; CDR3 DNA: TGTGCCAGCAGTTTGCGAACTAGCGGGACCGATGAGCAGTTCTTC; J gene: TRBJ2-1; D gene: TRBD2; clone size: .; V gene: TRBV27
CDR3 protein: CASSQGSVNTGELFF; CDR3 DNA: TGTGCCAGCAGCCAAGGTTCCGTAAACACCGGGGAGCTGTTTTTT; J gene: TRBJ2-2; D gene: .; clone size: .; V gene: TRBV14
CDR3 protein: CATSDLIGREQFF; CDR3 DNA: TGTGCCACCAGTGATTTGATCGGGCGGGAGCAGTTCTTC; J gene: TRBJ2-1; D gene: .; clone size: .; V gene: TRBV24-1
CDR3 protein: CATSPRTSNEKLFF; CDR3 DNA: TGTGCCACCAGCCCCCGAACCTCTAATGAAAAACTGTTTTTT; J gene: TRBJ1-4; D gene: .; clone size: .; V gene: TRBV15
CDR3 protein: CASSLDQGRETQYF; CDR3 DNA: TGCGCCAGCAGCTTGGATCAGGGGAGGGAGACCCAGTACTTC; J gene: TRBJ2-5; D gene: .; clone size: .; V gene: TRBV5-1
CDR3 protein: CASSLEAGGGGYTF; CDR3 DNA: TGTGCCAGCAGCTTGGAGGCAGGGGGCGGTGGCTACACCTTC; J gene: TRBJ1-2; D gene: TRBD1; clone size: .; V gene: TRBV5-4
CDR3 protein: CASSPRTGNTEAFF; CDR3 DNA: TGTGCCAGCAGCCCCCGGACAGGGAACACTGAAGCTTTCTTT; J gene: TRBJ1-1; D gene: TRBD1; clone size: .; V gene: TRBV11-2
CDR3 protein: CASKVDTEAFF; CDR3 DNA: TGTGCCAGCAAGGTAGACACTGAAGCTTTCTTT; J gene: TRBJ1-1; D gene: .; clone size: .; V gene: TRBV6-4
CDR3 protein: CAWNSLGTGGAGGYTF; CDR3 DNA: TGTGCCTGGAATTCCCTCGGGACAGGGGGCGCCGGTGGCTACACCTTC; J gene: TRBJ1-2; D gene: TRBD1; clone size: .; V gene: TRBV30
CDR3 protein: CASTQWGAEGNTIYF; CDR3 DNA: TGTGCCAGCACTCAGTGGGGGGCAGAAGGAAACACCATATATTTT; J gene: TRBJ1-3; D gene: .; clone size: .; V gene: TRBV6-5
CDR3 protein: CASSHSLNYGYTF; CDR3 DNA: TGTGCCAGCAGCCACTCATTGAACTATGGCTACACCTTC; J gene: TRBJ1-2; D gene: .; clone size: .; V gene: TRBV12-3/TRBV12-4
CDR3 protein: CASSLSGFVQYF; CDR3 DNA: TGTGCCAGCAGTTTATCAGGGTTCGTGCAGTACTTC; J gene: TRBJ2-7; D gene: .; clone size: .; V gene: TRBV12-3/TRBV12-4
CDR3 protein: CASSLYMGEADTQYF; CDR3 DNA: TGCGCCAGCAGCTTGTATATGGGGGAGGCAGATACGCAGTATTTT; J gene: TRBJ2-3; D gene: .; clone size: .; V gene: TRBV5-1
CDR3 protein: CASSPTGGNQPQHF; CDR3 DNA: TGTGCCAGTAGTCCGACAGGGGGCAATCAGCCCCAGCATTTT; J gene: TRBJ1-5; D gene: TRBD1; clone size: .; V gene: TRBV19
CDR3 protein: CASSQEVQTNSPLHF; CDR3 DNA: TGTGCCAGCAGCCAAGAGGTCCAAACTAATTCACCCCTCCACTTT; J gene: TRBJ1-6; D gene: .; clone size: .; V gene: TRBV4-2
CDR3 protein: CASSNTRSEQYF; CDR3 DNA: TGTGCCAGCAGCAACACTCGAAGCGAGCAGTACTTC; J gene: TRBJ2-7; D gene: .; clone size: once; V gene: TRBV21-1